The 32 T cell receptor beta chains below come from one sample, sequenced in a study of T-cell reconstitution after alpha-beta-depleted transplantation in children. The library targeted TCRbeta and was prepared with unique molecular identifiers. TCRdb processed the PCR reads anew with MiXCR; each CDR3 protein has one entry. The table shows some 640,000 distinct CDR3 sequences, with about 15% occurring only once. Sequenced material: PBMCs from the stem cell graft donor, taken from the stem cell graft. Every receptor here comes from a human donor who donated a stem cell graft to a child with acute myeloid leukemia.

In regard to this clonotype: Being one base from a much bigger clone, this may be a read error. The chain recombines TRBV12-3 or TRBV12-4 with TRBJ1-5; no definite D call. CDR3 length equals 13 residues. V lost 5 bases and J lost 4, with 9 bases in between. CDR3 region: CASSQARNQPQHF. As DNA, the CDR3 is TGTGCCAGCAGTCAAGCCAGGAATCAGCCCCAGCATTTT.

This clonotype was found a few times. The chain carries TRBV28 and TRBJ1-4; 7 nucleotides match TRBD1. The CDR3 consists of 15 residues. V gave up 5 bases and J gave up 5 bases; unmatched junction bases: 8. The V gene's germline CDR1 is MDHEN and CDR2 SYDVKM. DNA of the CDR3: TGTGCCAGCAGTCCGTTGGACAGGCCGAATGAAAAACTGTTTTTT. This sequence encodes CASSPLDRPNEKLFF.

The table lists this clonotype with many counts. This rearrangement joins TRBV10-3 to TRBJ2-7; the match to TRBD2 covers 9 bases. CDR1 is ENHRY and CDR2 is SYGVKD in the germline V gene. V was pared by 4 bases and J by 3 bases, with 4 bases of the junction left unmatched. The CDR3 is made up of 14 amino acids. CDR3 sequence reads: CAISAFSGGYEQYF. The CDR3 DNA sequence: TGTGCCATCAGTGCTTTTAGCGGGGGCTACGAGCAGTACTTC.

This clonotype occurred many times. The chain has TRBV7-2 and TRBJ1-1, with D possibly being TRBD1 (6 bases). The CDR3 is 12 residues long. CDR1 and CDR2 from the germline V gene are SGHTA and FQGNSA. Deletions cut 5 bases from V and 8 bases from J, with 12 bases between. CDR3 residues: CASSRRGAEAFF. DNA for the CDR3: TGTGCCAGCAGCCGACGGGGGGCCGAAGCTTTCTTT.

Points on this clonotype: Compared with germline, one end of the junction differs, possibly owing to a read error. This sequence joins TRBV7-8 and TRBJ1-4, with a weak D call TRBD1 (5 bases). The CDR3 extends over 15 amino acids. The germline gives CDR1 SGHVS, CDR2 FQNEAQ. CDR3 in DNA: TGTGCCAGCAGCTTAGCGTCCACAGGAAATGAAAAACTTTTTTTT. Residues: CASSLASTGNEKLFF.

This clonotype has at least ten counts. The J gene is TRBJ2-1, the V gene TRBV5-1; tentative D call: TRBD1 (6 bases). Per the germline V gene, CDR1 is SGHRS and CDR2 is YFSETQ. The CDR3 sequence is 13 residues long. Trimming cost V 3 bases and J 5 bases, with 9 bases left between them. CDR3 residues: CASSSGQNNEQFF. CDR3 coding DNA: TGCGCCAGCAGCTCCGGACAGAACAATGAGCAGTTCTTC.

Ten or more counts support this clonotype. The rearrangement links TRBV12-3 or TRBV12-4 to TRBJ2-7, with a tentative D call TRBD1 (5 bases). The CDR3 has 14 amino acids. Trimming removed 7 bases at V and 0 bases at J, with 13 bases between. The CDR3 sequence is CASNSRGSSYEQYF. The CDR3 DNA reads as TGTGCCAGCAACAGTAGGGGTAGCTCCTACGAGCAGTACTTC.

At least ten counts were recorded for this clonotype. The chain's CDR3 is CSVLLSTDTQYF. The CDR3 DNA reads TGCAGCGTTCTACTAAGCACAGATACGCAGTATTTT. J is TRBJ2-3 and V is TRBV29-1; no clear D gene. The CDR3 covers 12 residues. Trimming cost V 5 bases and J 0 bases, with 6 bases left between them. The germline V gene encodes CDR1 SQVTM and CDR2 ANQGSEA.

This clonotype showed up just a few times. The V gene is TRBV7-9, the J gene TRBJ1-3, with 7 nucleotides matching TRBD1. Trimming took 6 bases from V and 0 from J; bases not matched to a gene: 5. Per germline, CDR1 SEHNR and CDR2 FQNEAQ (reference sequence). CDR3 length: 15 amino acids. CDR3 DNA sequence: TGTGCCAGCAGAACAGGGGTGAACTCTGGAAACACCATATATTTT. Encoded protein: CASRTGVNSGNTIYF.

As regards this clonotype: This may be a read error, as it is one base from a much larger clone. The J gene is TRBJ2-5, the V gene TRBV20-1, with 7 positions matching TRBD1. The V gene's germline CDR1 is DFQATT and CDR2 SNEGSKA (reference sequence). V was clipped by 7 bases and J by 5 bases; unmatched bases: 7. The CDR3 contains 12 residues. The CDR3, as DNA: TGCAGTGGCACAGGGGATGGGGAGACCCAGTACTTC. Encoded protein: CSGTGDGETQYF.

Comments on this clonotype: This may be a read error: a much more frequent sequence differs by one nucleotide. This is likely a read error, given that the CDR3 carries no conserved phenylalanine or tryptophan at its end. CDR3 nucleotides: TGCAGCGTTGGGAGGGGCGGCGAGACCCAGTACCTC. Residues: CSVGRGGETQYL. The V call is TRBV29-1, the J call TRBJ2-5; perhaps TRBD2 as D (6 bases). This CDR3 is built from 12 residues. Trimming took 4 bases from V and 5 from J, leaving 11 bases between them. The germline CDR1 and CDR2 sequences are SQVTM and ANQGSEA.

This sequence joins TRBV28 and TRBJ2-1; 8 nucleotides line up with TRBD2. CDR3 size: 16 residues. Trimming cost V 1 base and J 2 bases; bases outside gene matches: 4. Germline lookup yields CDR1 MDHEN and CDR2 SYDVKM. CDR3: CASSLSGGGPYNEQFF. The CDR3 coding sequence is TGTGCCAGCAGTTTATCGGGGGGGGGCCCCTACAATGAGCAGTTCTTC.

In its sample, this clonotype was seen a few times. The V call is TRBV12-3 or TRBV12-4, the J call TRBJ1-5; no clear D gene. Trimming stripped 7 bases from V and 9 bases from J, with 16 bases between. The CDR3 is 13 residues long. The CDR3 reads CASTVGGFRPQHF. CDR3 DNA sequence: TGTGCCAGCACCGTCGGCGGTTTTAGGCCCCAGCATTTT.

This clonotype came up many times. This chain uses TRBV30 with TRBJ2-7; D possibly matches TRBD1 or TRBD2 (5 bases each). The CDR3 runs 16 residues. Between the trimmed V and J ends, which lost 3 bases and 0 bases, there was a span of 18 bases. CDR1 GTSNPN and CDR2 SVGIG come from the germline V gene (reference sequence). CDR3 amino acids: CAWRDLGTVSSYEQYF. The CDR3 bases are TGTGCCTGGAGGGACCTTGGGACGGTGAGCTCCTACGAGCAGTACTTC.

The V and J genes are TRBV4-3 and TRBJ1-1; D not certain. Germline values: CDR1 LGHNA, CDR2 YSLEER. The CDR3 is 15 residues long. V was pared by 2 bases and J by 0 bases, with 10 bases between. The CDR3 sequence: CASSQLSQLNTEAFF. CDR3 nucleotides: TGCGCCAGCAGCCAATTATCACAGCTGAACACTGAAGCTTTCTTT.

The rearrangement uses TRBV15 and TRBJ2-1; a weak D match, TRBD2 (6 bases). Trimming pared 5 bases from V and 0 bases from J, leaving 8 bases between. Germline V gene data show CDR1 as LNHNV and CDR2 as YYDKDF (reference sequence). The CDR3 totals 14 residues. CDR3 nucleotides: TGTGCCACCAGCCCGGGGGACTCCTACAATGAGCAGTTCTTC. Protein sequence: CATSPGDSYNEQFF.

V is TRBV10-3 and J is TRBJ2-5, with D hard to call. V was shortened by 0 bases and J by 4 bases, with 12 bases between the two germline ends. This CDR3 is built from 15 residues. Germline loops: CDR1 ENHRY, CDR2 SYGVKD. The CDR3 region has the DNA TGTGCCATCAGTGAGTCGTGGTCCAGCCCAGAGACCCAGTACTTC. As protein: CAISESWSSPETQYF.

This clonotype was recorded at least ten times. The rearrangement uses TRBV12-3 or TRBV12-4 and TRBJ1-5, with D hard to call. V lost 6 bases to trimming and J lost 5 bases, with 17 bases between them. The CDR3 has 15 amino acids. As DNA, the CDR3 is TGTGCCAGCAGCCGTGGCGACCGCTCGGATCAGCCCCAGCATTTT. The encoded protein is CASSRGDRSDQPQHF.

This clonotype was observed a few times. The chain recombines TRBV11-1 with TRBJ2-7; 7 bases map to TRBD2. CDR3 length equals 18 residues. Germline CDR1 is SGHAT and CDR2 is FQDESV (reference sequence). With 0 bases clipped from V and 3 bases from J, the junction kept 14 bases outside the gene matches. The CDR3 region has the DNA TGTGCCAGCAGCTTAGCGCGGATATGGGAGGGTAACAGCTACGAGCAGTACTTC. It yields the protein CASSLARIWEGNSYEQYF.

This clonotype was counted ten times or more. The V and J genes are TRBV29-1 and TRBJ2-5; 7 nucleotides match TRBD1. With V trimmed by 4 bases and J by 4 bases, 9 bases remained unmatched. Germline values: CDR1 SQVTM, CDR2 ANQGSEA. CDR3 size: 14 residues. In DNA, the CDR3 is TGCAGCGTTGTCGCTAGGGGGCACCCAGAGACCCAGTACTTC. Protein: CSVVARGHPETQYF.

In its sample, this clonotype was seen many times. V gene TRBV20-1 combines with J gene TRBJ1-2; D unresolved. V lost 2 bases to trimming and J lost 8 bases, with 12 bases between them. This CDR3 spans 12 amino acids. Germline V CDR1 and CDR2: DFQATT, SNEGSKA (reference sequence). The CDR3 reads CSARSVWGGYTF. The CDR3 region has the DNA TGCAGTGCTAGATCCGTCTGGGGAGGCTACACCTTC.

This clonotype was detected only a few times. This sequence joins TRBV7-3 and TRBJ2-1; 13 bases fit TRBD2. V lost 1 base and J lost 7; bases outside the gene matches: 4. The CDR3 runs to 16 residues. The germline V gene encodes CDR1 SGHTA and CDR2 FQGTGA. This CDR3 is CASSLMGTSGVNEQFF. The CDR3 region has the DNA TGTGCCAGCAGCTTAATGGGGACTAGCGGGGTTAATGAGCAGTTCTTC.

This clonotype appeared many times. This chain uses TRBV30 with TRBJ2-5, with D maybe TRBD1 (6 bases). The germline V gene encodes CDR1 GTSNPN and CDR2 SVGIG (reference sequence). The CDR3 totals 14 residues. Trimming shortened V by 2 bases and J by 4 bases, and 14 bases separated the two germline ends. As DNA, the CDR3 is TGTGCCTGGAGTAGTACTAGAGGGGGAGAGACCCAGTACTTC. This gives the protein CAWSSTRGGETQYF.

This clonotype has ten or more counts. The V call is TRBV12-3 or TRBV12-4, the J call TRBJ2-1; D not resolved. CDR3 length equals 13 residues. V lost 5 bases and J 5 bases, leaving 10 bases between the germline ends. The CDR3 here is CASSPTVDNEQFF. CDR3 bases: TGTGCCAGCAGTCCGACGGTTGACAATGAGCAGTTCTTC.

This chain links TRBV19 with TRBJ1-1; D possibly corresponds to TRBD1 (6 bases). The CDR3 is made up of 16 amino acids. Germline V lookup: CDR1 LNHDA, CDR2 SQIVND (reference sequence). V lost 3 bases and J lost 2, with 16 bases in between. The CDR3 sequence: CASSIPRGRGNTEAFF. CDR3 in DNA: TGTGCCAGTAGTATCCCTCGTGGCAGGGGTAACACTGAAGCTTTCTTT.

The rearrangement uses TRBV5-1 and TRBJ2-5; D is possibly TRBD2 (6 bases). Trimming took 4 bases from V and 5 from J, leaving 15 bases between them. CDR3 length: 14 residues. The germline gives CDR1 SGHRS, CDR2 YFSETQ. The CDR3 here is CASSKIGGEETQYF. Here the CDR3 DNA reads TGCGCCAGCAGCAAGATAGGAGGGGAGGAGACCCAGTACTTC.

This clonotype was recorded many times. The chain recombines TRBV20-1 with TRBJ2-7; 7 positions match TRBD1. Germline trimming cut 1 base from V and 2 bases from J; bases unmatched to any gene: 8. Germline V lookup: CDR1 DFQATT, CDR2 SNEGSKA (reference sequence). The CDR3 runs to 15 residues. As DNA, the CDR3 is TGCAGTGCTAGAGGTGAAGGGGGCACCACCTACGAGCAGTACGTC. This codes for CSARGEGGTTYEQYV.

This clonotype showed up many times. The chain carries TRBV12-3 or TRBV12-4 and TRBJ1-1; D is uncertain. The CDR3 extends over 13 amino acids. V lost 7 bases to trimming and J lost 1 base, with 10 bases between them. The CDR3 loop is CASKDRPNTEAFF. The DNA for the CDR3 is TGTGCCAGCAAAGATCGCCCGAACACTGAAGCTTTCTTT.

With respect to this clonotype: This sequence may be a read error, since a much larger clone differs from it by one base. The chain employs TRBV29-1 and TRBJ1-1; the D gene is possibly TRBD1 (5 bases). CDR3 length equals 13 residues. V was trimmed by 3 bases and J by 2 bases, leaving 10 bases between them. In germline, CDR1 is SQVTM, CDR2 ANQGSEA. CDR3 protein: CSVDGHFNTEAFF. CDR3 nucleotide sequence: TGCAGCGTTGATGGACACTTTAACACTGAAGCTTTCTTT. The whole variable domain, filled in from reference TRBV29-1 and TRBJ1-1, reads SAVISQKPSRDICQRGTSLTIQCQVDSQVTMMFWYRQQPGQSLTLIATANQGSEATYESGFVIDKFPISRPNLTFSTLTVSNMSPEDSSIYLCSVDGHFNTEAFFGQGTRLTVV.

The chain uses TRBV6-1 and TRBJ2-3; 11 bases are a match to TRBD2. With V trimmed by 5 bases and J by 0 bases, 4 bases remained unmatched. Germline V gives CDR1 MNHNS, CDR2 SASEGT. The CDR3 has 16 residues. The DNA for the CDR3 is TGTGCCAGCAGTCCCAGGACTAGCGGGAGCACAGATACGCAGTATTTT. The encoded protein is CASSPRTSGSTDTQYF.

The table lists this clonotype with a few counts. For the CDR3, the DNA is TGCAGTGCTAATTTACCGGGACGGACTGAAGCTTTCTTT. Protein sequence: CSANLPGRTEAFF. This chain links TRBV20-1 with TRBJ1-1; perhaps TRBD1 as D (5 bases). Germline values: CDR1 DFQATT, CDR2 SNEGSKA (reference sequence). The CDR3 has 13 residues. The germline V and J ends were trimmed by 4 bases and 5 bases, with 14 bases remaining between them.

This clonotype was seen at least ten times. This chain uses TRBV29-1 with TRBJ1-2; possibly TRBD1 for D (6 bases). Per the germline V gene, CDR1 is SQVTM and CDR2 is ANQGSEA. V lost 6 bases and J 7 bases, leaving 18 bases between the germline ends. The CDR3 runs to 13 residues. CDR3 in DNA: TGCAGCGTGTCCAGGGGCGGAGGAGGTGGCTACACCTTC. This gives the protein CSVSRGGGGGYTF.